The 19 T cell receptor beta chains below were found in one sample sequenced in a study of shared clonotypes between healthy human individuals. The assay was immunoSEQ multiplex PCR, and TCRdb's table has in-frame clones only and misses some. The sample carries 660,000 or so clones, approximately 96% recorded once. Naive-designated CD8 cells lacked CD45RO, were positively enriched for CCR7, and omitted terminally differentiated effector memory CD45RA+ cells. The material sequenced was naive CD8+ T cells sorted from blood. The origin of the receptors is a woman aged 25 to 39 in good health.

This clone was counted once. The chain employs TRBV29-1 and TRBJ2-1; D might be TRBD2 (6 bases). The CDR3 is 13 residues long. Germline V gene lookup returns CDR1 SQVTM and CDR2 ANQGSEA. V was trimmed by 6 bases and J by 5 bases, leaving 14 bases between them. CDR3 region: CSVAEGLNNEQFF. The CDR3 bases are TGCAGCGTAGCAGAGGGACTCAACAATGAGCAGTTCTTC.

The chain recombines TRBV11-2 with TRBJ1-2; the match to TRBD1 covers 7 bases. The CDR3 contains 13 residues. V lost 5 bases, J lost 7 bases, and 7 bases stayed unmatched. Germline loops: CDR1 SGHAT, CDR2 FQNNGV. The CDR3 loop reads CASSRGGAGGYTF. The DNA of the CDR3 is TGTGCCAGCAGCCGAGGGGGCGCAGGTGGCTACACCTTC.

V usage is TRBV6-6 and J usage is TRBJ1-2; the D is unclear. Trimming stripped 1 base from V and 2 bases from J, with 8 bases between. CDR3 length: 14 residues. Germline V gene data show CDR1 as MNHNY and CDR2 as SVGAGI (reference sequence). The CDR3 here is CASSYFLANYGYTF. The DNA for the CDR3 is TGTGCCAGCAGTTACTTCCTCGCGAACTATGGCTACACCTTC.

Written as DNA, the CDR3 is TGTGCCAGCAGCTCCGGACAGGGGGCGTCTCACTATGGCTACACCTTC. Amino acids: CASSSGQGASHYGYTF. This rearrangement joins TRBV2 to TRBJ1-2, with 11 bases lining up with TRBD1. Germline V gene data show CDR1 as SNHLY and CDR2 as FYNNEI. After removal of 6 bases from V and 3 bases from J, the junction contained 9 bases not matched to a gene. The CDR3 covers 16 residues.

This chain uses TRBV5-6 with TRBJ2-2; no clear D gene. Trimming removed 0 bases at V and 3 bases at J, with 6 bases between. Germline V gene data show CDR1 as SGHDT and CDR2 as YYEEEE. This CDR3 is 14 amino acids long. The CDR3 nucleotides read TGTGCCAGCAGCTTGGAATACGACACCGGGGAGCTGTTTTTT. Amino acid sequence: CASSLEYDTGELFF.

The J gene is TRBJ1-1, the V gene TRBV28; 8 bases are a match to TRBD1. The CDR3 contains 16 residues. Germline lookup yields CDR1 MDHEN and CDR2 SYDVKM. The V gene end was trimmed by 4 bases and the J gene end by 6 bases; junction bases not matched to a gene: 13. The CDR3 sequence: CASSSTPRTGFPEAFF. CDR3 sequence (DNA): TGTGCCAGCAGTTCCACCCCCCGGACAGGGTTTCCTGAAGCTTTCTTT.

This clone was seen only once. The rearrangement joins TRBV4-2 to TRBJ2-7; either TRBD1 or TRBD2 may fit D (6 bases each). This CDR3 comprises 15 residues. Deletions cut 4 bases from V and 3 bases from J, with 16 bases between. Germline V lookup: CDR1 LGHNA, CDR2 YNFKEQ. In nucleotides, the CDR3 is TGTGCCAGCAGCCTAGGGGGGCAGGGCGACTACGAGCAGTACTTC. This translates into CASSLGGQGDYEQYF.

The J gene is TRBJ2-2, the V gene TRBV7-9; D is perhaps TRBD1 (6 bases). The CDR3 has 16 amino acids. V lost 1 base, J lost 4 bases, and 13 bases lay in between. Germline assignment: CDR1 SEHNR and CDR2 FQNEAQ (reference sequence). The CDR3 here is CASSLDWTVATGELFF. The CDR3 bases are TGTGCCAGCAGCTTAGATTGGACAGTGGCCACCGGGGAGCTGTTTTTT.

This clone has a single count. The chain has TRBV11-2 and TRBJ2-7; D unresolved. The CDR3 consists of 12 residues. V shed 5 bases and J shed 1 base, with 6 bases lying between them. Germline CDR1 is SGHAT and CDR2 is FQNNGV. CDR3 DNA: TGTGCCAGCAGCCAACGATCCTACGAGCAGTACTTC. Translated, it gives CASSQRSYEQYF.

Regarding this clone: Other DNA sequences of this sample code for an identical CDR3. This rearrangement joins TRBV19 to TRBJ2-5, with TRBD1 matching 7 bases. Germline V gene data show CDR1 as LNHDA and CDR2 as SQIVND (reference sequence). Unmatched junction bases numbered 3, after V lost 5 bases and J lost 3 bases. This CDR3 has 13 amino acids. The CDR3 DNA sequence: TGTGCCAGTAGTCCCGACAGGGAAGAGACCCAGTACTTC. The encoded protein is CASSPDREETQYF.

The V call is TRBV19, the J call TRBJ2-7; D unclear. This CDR3 has 14 amino acids. Germline V CDR1 and CDR2: LNHDA, SQIVND (reference sequence). Trimming removed 3 bases at V and 0 bases at J, with 9 bases between. CDR3 protein: CASSIRLNSYEQYF. The CDR3, as DNA: TGTGCCAGTAGTATCCGTCTAAACTCCTACGAGCAGTACTTC.

The chain links TRBV4-2 to TRBJ2-3, with TRBD2 matching over 8 bases. Germline V gene data show CDR1 as LGHNA and CDR2 as YNFKEQ. The CDR3 consists of 14 residues. Trimming took 4 bases from V and 5 from J; bases not matched to a gene: 5. CDR3 in amino acids: CASSRGLEGDTQYF. The CDR3 region has the DNA TGTGCCAGCAGCCGGGGACTAGAGGGAGATACGCAGTATTTT.

CDR3 sequence (DNA): TGTGCCAGCAGACCCCAAGCAGGGCACTCCTACGAGCAGTACTTC. This sequence encodes CASRPQAGHSYEQYF. The chain combines TRBV13 with TRBJ2-7; a weak D match, TRBD1 (5 bases). The CDR3 has 15 residues. The germline V and J ends were trimmed by 6 bases and 0 bases, with 15 bases remaining between them. Germline assignment: CDR1 PRHDT and CDR2 FYEKMQ (reference sequence).

This chain uses TRBV11-2 with TRBJ2-1; 9 bases are a match to TRBD1. This CDR3 spans 14 amino acids. The germline CDR1 and CDR2 sequences are SGHAT and FQNNGV. Unmatched junction bases numbered 9, after V lost 8 bases and J lost 7 bases. CDR3 residues: CASGGQGKWNEQFF. CDR3 DNA sequence: TGTGCCAGCGGTGGACAGGGGAAATGGAATGAGCAGTTCTTC.

This clone was seen just once. The chain combines TRBV7-9 with TRBJ2-2; either TRBD1 or TRBD2 may fit D (5 bases each). CDR1 is SEHNR and CDR2 is FQNEAQ in the germline V gene (reference sequence). The CDR3 is 14 residues long. CDR3 nucleotide sequence: TGTGCATATTATGGGGGAGACGGCACCGGGGAGCTGTTTTTT. Translated, it gives CAYYGGDGTGELFF.

V gene TRBV5-1 combines with J gene TRBJ2-1, with D uncertain. Looked up from germline, CDR1 is SGHRS and CDR2 is YFSETQ. The CDR3 sequence is 15 residues long. Trimming removed 7 bases from V and 0 bases from J, with 14 bases in between. Here the CDR3 reads CASRLTESSYNEQFF. The CDR3 DNA is TGCGCCAGCCGTCTAACAGAGAGCTCCTACAATGAGCAGTTCTTC.

This clone was recorded only once. V and J are TRBV28 and TRBJ2-5; 11 bases match TRBD2. The J call may be in error: the DNA end matches TRBJ2-7 better. The CDR3 length is 15 residues. Germline CDR1 and CDR2: MDHEN and SYDVKM. Written as DNA, the CDR3 is TGTGCCAGCAGTCCCCTAGCGGGGGGCTCCTACGAGCAGTACTTC. This gives the protein CASSPLAGGSYEQYF.

This chain links TRBV4-1 with TRBJ1-2; TRBD1 might be the D (5 bases). The germline gives CDR1 MGHRA, CDR2 YSYEKL. V dropped 4 bases and J dropped 0 bases, with 18 bases sitting between them. The CDR3 consists of 17 residues. The DNA for the CDR3 is TGCGCCAGCAGCCCCGGGAGGGACCCCGTAGCTAACTATGGCTACACCTTC. Translated: CASSPGRDPVANYGYTF.

The rearrangement links TRBV6-5 to TRBJ1-2, with 8 bases that match TRBD1. CDR3 size: 14 residues. CDR1 is MNHEY, CDR2 SVGAGI, per germline. The V and J ends lost 5 bases and 4 bases, in that order; junction bases with no gene match: 6. CDR3 residues: CASSPLGQGYGYTF. The DNA for the CDR3 is TGTGCCAGCAGTCCCCTCGGACAGGGCTATGGCTACACCTTC.